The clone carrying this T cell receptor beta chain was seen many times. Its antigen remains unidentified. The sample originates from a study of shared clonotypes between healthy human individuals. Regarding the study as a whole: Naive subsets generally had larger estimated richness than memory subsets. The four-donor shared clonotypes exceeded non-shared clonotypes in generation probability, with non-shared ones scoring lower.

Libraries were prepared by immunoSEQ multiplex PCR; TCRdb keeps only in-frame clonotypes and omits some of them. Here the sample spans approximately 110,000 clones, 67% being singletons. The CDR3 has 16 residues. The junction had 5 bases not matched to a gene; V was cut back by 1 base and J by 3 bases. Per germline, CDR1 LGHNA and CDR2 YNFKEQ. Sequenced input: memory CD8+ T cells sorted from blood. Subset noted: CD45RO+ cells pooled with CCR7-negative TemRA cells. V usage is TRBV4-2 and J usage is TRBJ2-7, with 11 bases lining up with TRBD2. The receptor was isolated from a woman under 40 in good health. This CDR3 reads CASSQVIGTSGYEQYF. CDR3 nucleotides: TGTGCCAGCAGCCAAGTAATAGGGACTAGCGGCTACGAGCAGTACTTC.